A single TCR beta chain is shown here with its context. No antigen is known for it. These data come from a study of radiotherapy plus CTLA-4 blockade in lung cancer. Study in general: Disease control was present in under 35% of patients, and objective responses in around 20%.

Study-level results: Reported findings show early blood T cell clone dynamics, with interferon-beta, best predicted response. Blood-borne expansion of tumor-derived TCR clones followed radiotherapy plus ipilimumab.

TCRdb's table, derived via immunoSEQ multiplex PCR, lists solely in-frame clones and lacks some. The sample contains some 78,000 clones, about 88% of which appear only once. Ipilimumab CTLA-4 blockade and focal radiation were given to patients with chemo-refractory metastatic non-small-cell lung cancer. This clonotype originated in a human donor with non-small cell lung cancer who had stable disease on radiotherapy plus ipilimumab. The source material was peripheral blood, sampled from a patient treated with radiotherapy plus ipilimumab.

In DNA form, the CDR3 reads TGTGCCAGCGCGGGGACAGGGTCCTACGAGCAGTACTTC. As protein: CASAGTGSYEQYF. The chain has TRBV27 and TRBJ2-7; 9 bases match TRBD1. The CDR3 is 13 amino acids. V lost 8 bases, J lost 1 base, and 3 bases stayed unmatched. The germline gives CDR1 MNHEY, CDR2 SMNVEV (reference sequence).